This T cell receptor beta chain was observed in a study of chemoradiotherapy in HPV16-positive cancers. Study-wide points: Candidate HPV-specific clones and E7-related TCR motifs grew in tumor during treatment.

Assay used: immunoSEQ multiplex PCR; TCRdb lists only in-frame clones, some missing. Among around 13,000 clones listed, about three quarters were seen once. About this clone: Its antigen remains unknown.

In germline, CDR1 is GTSNPN, CDR2 SVGIG (reference sequence). V lost 0 bases and J lost 0; bases outside the gene matches: 2. The CDR3 totals 16 residues. This clonotype originated in a human donor with HPV-associated anogenital cancer. This specimen was collected from a patient who underwent chemoradiotherapy. This chain links TRBV30 with TRBJ2-7, with TRBD2 identical over 13 bases. CDR3 coding DNA: TGTGCCTGGAGTGTACGGACTAGCGGGAGCTCCTACGAGCAGTACTTC. This gives the protein CAWSVRTSGSSYEQYF.